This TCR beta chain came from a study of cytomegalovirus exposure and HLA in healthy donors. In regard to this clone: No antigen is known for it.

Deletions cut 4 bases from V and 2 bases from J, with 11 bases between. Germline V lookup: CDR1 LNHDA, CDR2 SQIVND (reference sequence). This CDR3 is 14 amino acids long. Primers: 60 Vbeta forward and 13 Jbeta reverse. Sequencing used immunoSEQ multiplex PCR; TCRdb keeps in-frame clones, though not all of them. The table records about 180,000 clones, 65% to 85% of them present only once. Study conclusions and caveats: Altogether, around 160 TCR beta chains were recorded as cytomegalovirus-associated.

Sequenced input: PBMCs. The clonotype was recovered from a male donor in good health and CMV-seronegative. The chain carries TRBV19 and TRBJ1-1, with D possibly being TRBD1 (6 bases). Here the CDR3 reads CASSKQGTNTEAFF. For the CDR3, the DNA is TGTGCCAGTAGTAAGCAGGGGACCAACACTGAAGCTTTCTTT.